Listed here are 28 T cell receptor beta chains from one sample, sequenced in a study of CD8+ T cells in alopecia areata (dated by TCRdb to the late 2010s). The time point label for this specimen denotes: baseline before oral tofacitinib. Library preparation was by the immunoSEQ multiplex PCR assay. RNA was extracted from all samples and reverse transcribed into cDNA as template for TCR sequencing. Here the immuneACCESS table is served through TCRdb, limited to in-frame sequences with V and J called. Missing clones are a known gap in these copies; in checked studies unresolved V genes cover under half, and the rest lacks a known reason. For this sample the table gives some 120,000 clones, of which around 60% were detected only once. The leading ten clones occupy 3.5% to 5% of the sample. The starting material was CD4+ T cells sorted from blood, obtained at week 0. All receptors derive from a human donor with alopecia areata.

The V call is TRBV19, the J call TRBJ1-6, with D possibly TRBD1 on 6 matching bases. Trimming took 6 bases from V and 4 from J, leaving 10 bases between them. Germline CDR1 and CDR2: LNHDA and SQIVND (reference sequence). This CDR3 spans 14 amino acids. CDR3 bases: TGTGCCAGTAGCGAGGGACATTATAATTCACCCCTCCACTTT. Its protein product is CASSEGHYNSPLHF.

This rearrangement joins TRBV7-2 to TRBJ1-1, with D tentatively TRBD1 (6 bases). The CDR3 loop spans 14 amino acids. Trimming took off 5 bases at V and 4 bases at J, with 14 bases between the two ends. Looked up from germline, CDR1 is SGHTA and CDR2 is FQGNSA. This CDR3 is CASSITDRTTEAFF. CDR3 coding DNA: TGTGCCAGCAGCATTACAGACAGGACCACTGAAGCTTTCTTT.

The CDR3 here is CASTKRGATTQYF. The CDR3 region has the DNA TGTGCCAGCACCAAGCGGGGGGCAACGACCCAGTACTTC. This chain joins TRBV28 and TRBJ2-5; 9 positions match TRBD2. The junction had 7 bases not matched to a gene; V was cut back by 7 bases and J by 7 bases. The CDR3 consists of 13 residues. CDR1 and CDR2 (germline): MDHEN, SYDVKM.

The V call is TRBV4-3, the J call TRBJ2-3, with D possibly TRBD2 on 5 matching bases. There are 16 residues in the CDR3. Germline CDR1 LGHNA, CDR2 YSLEER. The ends were cut back, 0 bases at V and 3 bases at J, with 13 bases in the middle. The chain's CDR3 is CASSQELIGLTDTQYF. The DNA for the CDR3 is TGCGCCAGCAGCCAAGAACTTATCGGACTTACAGATACGCAGTATTTT.

In the case of this clone: The identical CDR3 is also encoded by other nucleotide sequences in the sample. CDR3 sequence reads: CSARTGDTEAFF. CDR3 bases: TGCAGCGCCAGGACAGGGGACACTGAAGCTTTCTTT. This chain links TRBV29-1 with TRBJ1-1; 9 bases are shared with TRBD1. In germline, CDR1 is SQVTM, CDR2 ANQGSEA. The CDR3 loop spans 12 amino acids. Trimming at V came to 7 bases and at J to 3 bases, leaving 3 bases not matched to a gene.

The gene calls are TRBV30 and TRBJ1-5; no clear D. Trimming pared 4 bases from V and 0 bases from J, leaving 7 bases between. The germline CDR1 and CDR2 sequences are GTSNPN and SVGIG (reference sequence). The CDR3 loop spans 13 amino acids. The CDR3 coding sequence is TGTGCCTGGAATCGGCCTAGCAATCAGCCCCAGCATTTT. The encoded protein is CAWNRPSNQPQHF.

In its sample, this clone was seen a few times. V is TRBV4-3 and J is TRBJ2-5, with a tentative D call TRBD2 (5 bases). V lost 4 bases and J lost 5, with 11 bases in between. Per germline, CDR1 LGHNA and CDR2 YSLEER. The CDR3 has 13 residues. The CDR3 DNA reads as TGCGCCAGCAGCCTTTACAGAGGGGAGACCCAGTACTTC. Its protein is CASSLYRGETQYF.

The rearrangement uses TRBV6-5 and TRBJ1-1; the D is unclear. V was pared by 4 bases and J by 6 bases, with 9 bases between. The CDR3 consists of 12 residues. Germline loops: CDR1 MNHEY, CDR2 SVGAGI. CDR3 DNA: TGTGCCAGCAGTTCTAGGAGCGCTGAAGCTTTCTTT. Its protein is CASSSRSAEAFF.

This rearrangement joins TRBV19 to TRBJ1-5; D is unclear. Trimming cost V 10 bases and J 5 bases, with 18 bases left between them. Germline loops: CDR1 LNHDA, CDR2 SQIVND (reference sequence). The length of the CDR3 is 14 residues. This chain's CDR3 is CATILEGKDQPQHF. In DNA form, the CDR3 reads TGTGCCACCATCTTAGAGGGTAAGGATCAGCCCCAGCATTTT.

The rearrangement joins TRBV25-1 to TRBJ2-6, with D possibly being TRBD1 (5 bases). The germline V gene has CDR1 MGHDK and CDR2 SYGVNS. The CDR3 loop spans 16 amino acids. V lost 2 bases and J 3 bases, leaving 11 bases between the germline ends. Here the CDR3 reads CASSEPQGSGANVLTF. DNA of the CDR3: TGTGCCAGCAGTGAACCCCAGGGTAGTGGGGCCAACGTCCTGACTTTC.

This chain links TRBV4-1 with TRBJ2-7, with TRBD1 as a possible D gene (6 bases). The V gene's germline CDR1 is MGHRA and CDR2 YSYEKL. V was shortened by 0 bases and J by 4 bases, with 10 bases between the two germline ends. CDR3 length: 14 residues. CDR3 sequence (DNA): TGCGCCAGCAGCCAAGACTGGACAGCTTACGAGCAGTACTTC. It encodes CASSQDWTAYEQYF.

The V and J genes are TRBV7-2 and TRBJ1-6; 10 positions agree with TRBD1. CDR3 length: 15 amino acids. The V gene's germline CDR1 is SGHTA and CDR2 FQGNSA. The J segment lost 7 bases and the V segment lost 9 bases, leaving 9 bases of the junction unmatched. The CDR3 DNA sequence: TGTGCCAGTTCGTTTCGGGGACAGGGGAATTCACCCCTCCACTTT. Amino acid sequence: CASSFRGQGNSPLHF.

The rearrangement joins TRBV29-1 to TRBJ2-1; D may correspond to TRBD1 or TRBD2 (5 bases each). The length of the CDR3 is 15 residues. V was pared by 4 bases and J by 9 bases, with 22 bases between. CDR1 is SQVTM and CDR2 is ANQGSEA in the germline V gene. CDR3: CSVVWLGTVNGEQFF. The DNA of the CDR3 is TGCAGCGTTGTATGGCTCGGGACGGTCAACGGTGAGCAGTTCTTC.

The V call is TRBV5-1, the J call TRBJ2-1; D remains unclear. The CDR3 totals 13 residues. The germline V gene encodes CDR1 SGHRS and CDR2 YFSETQ. V lost 4 bases, J lost 8 bases, and 13 bases lay in between. CDR3 nucleotide sequence: TGCGCCAGCAGCGATGGTGCCCCTGATGAGCAGTTCTTC. Its protein product is CASSDGAPDEQFF. Full variable domain (remainder filled in from reference TRBV5-1 and TRBJ2-1): KAGVTQTPRYLIKTRGQQVTLSCSPISGHRSVSWYQQTPGQGLQFLFEYFSETQRNKGNFPGRFSGRQFSNSRSEMNVSTLELGDSALYLCASSDGAPDEQFFGPGTRLTVL.

The chain joins TRBV4-3 to TRBJ2-1; D tentatively reads TRBD1 or TRBD2 (6 bases each). The germline V gene encodes CDR1 LGHNA and CDR2 YSLEER. The CDR3 runs 18 residues. V was shortened by 2 bases and J by 3 bases, with 20 bases between the two germline ends. Written as DNA, the CDR3 is TGCGCCAGCAGCCAATCCACCCTGGGGGGCGCGGGCTACAATGAGCAGTTCTTC. Its protein is CASSQSTLGGAGYNEQFF.

Comment on this clone: At one of its ends the junction is not consistent with the germline gene, which may arise from a read error. The chain joins TRBV2 to TRBJ1-1, with a possible D match to TRBD1 (5 bases). This CDR3 is built from 13 residues. Germline lookup yields CDR1 SNHLY and CDR2 FYNNEI. The CDR3 is CASSELTEGSAGF. CDR3 nucleotides: TGTGCCAGCAGTGAACTGACAGAAGGGTCTGCCGGCTTT. Full variable domain (outside the CDR3, taken from reference TRBV2 and TRBJ1-1): EPEVTQTPSHQVTQMGQEVILRCVPISNHLYFYWYRQILGQKVEFLVSFYNNEISEKSEIFDDQFSVERPDGSNFTLKIRSTKLEDSAMYFCASSELTEGSAGFGQGTRLTVV.

The rearrangement joins TRBV5-1 to TRBJ2-7, with TRBD2 as a possible D gene (6 bases). This CDR3 contains 15 residues. Germline loops: CDR1 SGHRS, CDR2 YFSETQ. V was trimmed by 2 bases and J by 6 bases, leaving 18 bases between them. As DNA, the CDR3 is TGCGCCAGCAGCTTTCAGGGCACTAGCACCCTCGAGCAGTACTTC. Translating gives CASSFQGTSTLEQYF.

The rearrangement uses TRBV13 and TRBJ2-1; 9 nucleotides agree with TRBD1. The CDR3 runs 16 residues. Germline values: CDR1 PRHDT, CDR2 FYEKMQ (reference sequence). V shed 4 bases and J 5 bases; nucleotides not matched to a gene: 9. CDR3 DNA sequence: TGTGCCAGCAGCTCATCCGGGACAGGGATAAACAATGAGCAGTTCTTC. Its protein is CASSSSGTGINNEQFF.

This clone was detected only once. The J gene is TRBJ1-6, the V gene TRBV6-5, with D possibly matching TRBD1 (5 bases). CDR1 and CDR2 (germline): MNHEY, SVGAGI. This CDR3 region has 15 residues. Trimming took 7 bases from V and 3 from J, leaving 13 bases between them. The CDR3 region is CASTDGGGYNSPLHF. The CDR3, as DNA: TGTGCCAGCACCGACGGGGGTGGCTATAATTCACCCCTCCACTTT.

The gene calls are TRBV7-2 and TRBJ2-5; D ambiguous. This CDR3 has 13 amino acids. V was pared by 1 base and J by 9 bases, with 12 bases between. Germline CDR1 SGHTA, CDR2 FQGNSA. The CDR3 DNA is TGTGCCAGCAGCTTAGGAGTGGGGTCTTCCCAGTACTTC. Translation: CASSLGVGSSQYF.

In nucleotides, the CDR3 is TGTGCCAGCAGTCCCAGGGCGAACACCGGGGAGCTGTTTTTT. Translating it yields CASSPRANTGELFF. This chain links TRBV25-1 with TRBJ2-2, with a possible D match to TRBD1 (5 bases). CDR3 length equals 14 residues. V was clipped by 5 bases and J by 0 bases, with 7 bases between them. CDR1 and CDR2 (germline): MGHDK, SYGVNS.

The J gene is TRBJ1-2, the V gene TRBV4-1, with TRBD1 as a possible D gene (5 bases). V lost 3 bases and J lost 8, with 25 bases in between. There are 17 residues in the CDR3. CDR1 is MGHRA and CDR2 is YSYEKL in the germline V gene. CDR3 protein: CASSHPGGEPSLRGYTF. The CDR3 nucleotides are TGCGCCAGCAGCCACCCTGGGGGGGAGCCGTCCCTACGGGGCTACACCTTC.

The chain combines TRBV19 with TRBJ1-3, with 11 bases identical to TRBD1. The ends lost 7 bases at V and 2 bases at J; junction bases unmatched: 4. Germline loops: CDR1 LNHDA, CDR2 SQIVND (reference sequence). The CDR3 extends over 15 amino acids. The CDR3, as DNA: TGTGCCAGTACCGGGACAGGGGGGACTGGAAACACCATATATTTT. The encoded protein is CASTGTGGTGNTIYF.

This chain joins TRBV4-1 and TRBJ2-5; 7 bases line up with TRBD2. The CDR3 totals 14 residues. Unmatched junction bases numbered 6, after V lost 5 bases and J lost 3 bases. Germline CDR1 is MGHRA and CDR2 is YSYEKL. CDR3 bases: TGCGCCAGCAGCGATAGACTAGCCGAAGAGACCCAGTACTTC. Its protein is CASSDRLAEETQYF.

V is TRBV20-1 and J is TRBJ2-7; tentatively, D is TRBD1 (5 bases). The CDR3 is 11 amino acids. Trimming took 2 bases from V and 8 from J, leaving 10 bases between them. Germline CDR1 and CDR2: DFQATT and SNEGSKA (reference sequence). CDR3 protein: CSARMQGKQYF. DNA of the CDR3: TGCAGTGCTAGAATGCAGGGCAAGCAGTACTTC.

CDR3 residues: CASSLNGVNTEAFF. DNA for the CDR3: TGTGCCAGCAGCTTAAACGGGGTGAACACTGAAGCTTTCTTT. The chain employs TRBV7-2 and TRBJ1-1, with D hard to call. The V and J ends lost 2 bases and 0 bases respectively, with 7 bases between them. Per the germline V gene, CDR1 is SGHTA and CDR2 is FQGNSA. The CDR3 runs 14 residues.

This clone was observed once. The chain combines TRBV2 with TRBJ1-3; D is possibly TRBD1 (5 bases). The CDR3 is made up of 11 amino acids. Trimming cost V 7 bases and J 8 bases, with 9 bases left between them. Germline V gene lookup returns CDR1 SNHLY and CDR2 FYNNEI. CDR3 in DNA: TGTGCCAGCACTGGGGGGGACACCATATATTTT. As protein: CASTGGDTIYF.

The chain joins TRBV7-9 to TRBJ2-5, with unresolved D. Germline V gives CDR1 SEHNR, CDR2 FQNEAQ (reference sequence). V lost 5 bases to trimming and J lost 8 bases, with 6 bases between them. This CDR3 has 10 residues. As DNA, the CDR3 is TGTGCCAGCAGCGGCTTTACCCAGTACTTC. Amino acid sequence: CASSGFTQYF.